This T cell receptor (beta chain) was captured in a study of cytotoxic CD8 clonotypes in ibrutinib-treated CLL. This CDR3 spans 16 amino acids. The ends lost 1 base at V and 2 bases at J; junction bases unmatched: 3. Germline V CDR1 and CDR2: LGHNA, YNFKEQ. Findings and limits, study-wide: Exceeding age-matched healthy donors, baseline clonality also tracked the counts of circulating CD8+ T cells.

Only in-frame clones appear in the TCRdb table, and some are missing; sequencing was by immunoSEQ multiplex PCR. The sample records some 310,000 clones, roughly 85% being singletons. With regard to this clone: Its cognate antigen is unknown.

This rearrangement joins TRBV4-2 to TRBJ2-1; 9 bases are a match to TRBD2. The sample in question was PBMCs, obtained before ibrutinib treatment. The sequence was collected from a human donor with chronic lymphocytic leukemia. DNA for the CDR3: TGTGCCAGCAGCCAAGGGCTAGCGGGGCCCTACAATGAGCAGTTCTTC. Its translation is CASSQGLAGPYNEQFF.